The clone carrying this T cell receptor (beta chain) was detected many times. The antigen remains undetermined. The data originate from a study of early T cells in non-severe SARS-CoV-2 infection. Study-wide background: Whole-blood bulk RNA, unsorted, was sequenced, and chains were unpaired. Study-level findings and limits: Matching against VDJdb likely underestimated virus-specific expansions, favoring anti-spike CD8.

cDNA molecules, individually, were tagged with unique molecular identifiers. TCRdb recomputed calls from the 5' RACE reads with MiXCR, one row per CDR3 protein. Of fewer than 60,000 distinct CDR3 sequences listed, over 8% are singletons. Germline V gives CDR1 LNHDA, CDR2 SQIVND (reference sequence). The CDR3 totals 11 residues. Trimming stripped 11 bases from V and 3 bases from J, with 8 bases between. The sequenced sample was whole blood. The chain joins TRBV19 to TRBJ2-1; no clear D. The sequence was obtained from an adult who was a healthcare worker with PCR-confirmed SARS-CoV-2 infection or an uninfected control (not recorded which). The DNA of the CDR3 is TGTGCCTCGAAGGGCTACAATGAGCAGTTCTTC. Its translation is CASKGYNEQFF.